Following are 16 T cell receptor beta chains from one sample sequenced in a study of blood T cell repertoires in COVID-19. Assay: immunoSEQ multiplex PCR; the TCRdb copy retains only in-frame clones and omits some. The sample contains 200,000 to 250,000 clones, approximately 80% of which appear only once. Sequenced: PBMCs or T cells enriched from blood (not recorded which). All receptors derive from a man aged 30-40 years with acute COVID-19.

This chain connects TRBV10-3 to TRBJ2-1; D is possibly TRBD2 (6 bases). The V end was cut by 4 bases, the J end by 7 bases, with 11 bases between. CDR1 ENHRY and CDR2 SYGVKD come from the germline V gene. The CDR3 runs to 13 residues. In DNA, the CDR3 is TGTGCCATCAGTGGGGGGGTCGCAAATGAGCAGTTCTTC. It codes for CAISGGVANEQFF.

This chain connects TRBV9 to TRBJ1-5, with D hard to call. This CDR3 region has 14 residues. V lost 0 bases and J 9 bases, leaving 13 bases between the germline ends. CDR1 and CDR2 (germline): SGDLS, YYNGEE. CDR3 nucleotides: TGTGCCAGCAGCGTAGTAAATGATGGAGGGCCCCAGCATTTT. Amino acid sequence: CASSVVNDGGPQHF.

This rearrangement joins TRBV5-4 to TRBJ1-2, with TRBD1 matching over 12 bases. The CDR3 extends over 16 amino acids. The trim removed 3 bases at V and 5 bases at J, leaving 8 bases unmatched. CDR1 is SGHNT, CDR2 YYREEE, per germline (reference sequence). For the CDR3, the DNA is TGTGCCAGCAGCTCTTTGGCGGGACAGGGGGCGTATGGCTACACCTTC. This sequence encodes CASSSLAGQGAYGYTF.

CDR3 bases: TGTGCCAGCAGGAGAGCAGGGGATACTGAAGCTTTCTTT. This encodes CASRRAGDTEAFF. The J gene is TRBJ1-1, the V gene TRBV7-3; TRBD1 might be the D (6 bases). The CDR3 is 13 amino acids. CDR1 is SGHTA, CDR2 FQGTGA, per germline. V was clipped by 6 bases and J by 5 bases, with 13 bases between them. The full variable domain, rest sourced from reference TRBV7-3 and TRBJ1-1, is GAGVSQTPSNKVTEKGKYVELRCDPISGHTALYWYRQSLGQGPEFLIYFQGTGAADDSGLPNDRFFAVRPEGSVSTLKIQRTERGDSAVYLCASRRAGDTEAFFGQGTRLTVV.

The genes are TRBV3-1 (or the pseudogene TRBV3-2) and TRBJ2-7; unclear D gene. In germline, CDR1 is LGHDT, CDR2 YNNKEL (reference sequence). The CDR3 sequence is 12 residues long. V shed 1 base and J shed 6 bases, with 7 bases lying between them. CDR3 amino acids: CASSQAGREQYF. The CDR3, as DNA: TGTGCCAGCAGCCAAGCTGGGCGCGAGCAGTACTTC.

This chain uses TRBV11-3 with TRBJ2-1; 13 bases map to TRBD2. Germline CDR1 is SGHNT and CDR2 is YENEEA. This CDR3 is 15 amino acids long. The V gene end was trimmed by 1 base and the J gene end by 8 bases; junction bases not matched to a gene: 2. The CDR3 here is CASSLGTSGGDEQFF. The CDR3 region has the DNA TGTGCCAGCAGCTTAGGGACTAGCGGGGGTGATGAGCAGTTCTTC.

The genes are TRBV5-1 and TRBJ2-5; a weak D match, TRBD1 (6 bases). Germline loops: CDR1 SGHRS, CDR2 YFSETQ. The CDR3 runs 17 residues. V gave up 0 bases and J gave up 4 bases, with 19 bases separating them. CDR3 DNA sequence: TGCGCCAGCAGCTTGGGAATCCAATCTCAGGGGCTAGAGACCCAGTACTTC. Translated, it gives CASSLGIQSQGLETQYF.

The sample holds one count of this clone. The chain is built from TRBV3-1 (or the pseudogene TRBV3-2) and TRBJ2-7; perhaps TRBD2 as D (6 bases). Germline V gene sequence: CDR1 LGHDT, CDR2 YNNKEL (reference sequence). V dropped 1 base and J dropped 0 bases, with 13 bases sitting between them. The CDR3 loop spans 16 amino acids. The CDR3 DNA is TGTGCCAGCAGCCAAGGTATGGGGGGACCCTCCTACGAGCAGTACTTC. This sequence encodes CASSQGMGGPSYEQYF.

The chain has TRBV11-2 and TRBJ1-3; D unresolved. V was trimmed by 5 bases and J by 6 bases, leaving 11 bases between them. This CDR3 has 13 residues. Germline V gives CDR1 SGHAT, CDR2 FQNNGV. Here the CDR3 reads CASSRDRLNTIYF. The CDR3 DNA sequence: TGTGCCAGCAGCCGTGACCGACTAAACACCATATATTTT.

This rearrangement joins TRBV24-1 to TRBJ2-1; 14 nucleotides agree with TRBD2. CDR3 length: 13 amino acids. V was pared by 8 bases and J by 12 bases, with 5 bases of the junction left unmatched. Germline V gene lookup returns CDR1 KGHDR and CDR2 SFDVKD. The CDR3 region is CATTGLAGGRQFF. CDR3 bases: TGTGCCACCACCGGACTAGCGGGGGGCAGGCAGTTCTTC.

The rearrangement joins TRBV14 to TRBJ1-1, with D possibly matching TRBD1 (6 bases). The germline V gene encodes CDR1 SGHDN and CDR2 FVKESK. The ends were cut back, 1 base at V and 4 bases at J, with 10 bases in the middle. The CDR3 contains 14 residues. CDR3 in amino acids: CASSQVSGVTEAFF. As DNA, the CDR3 is TGTGCCAGCAGCCAAGTTTCAGGGGTCACTGAAGCTTTCTTT.

This rearrangement joins TRBV14 to TRBJ1-3; TRBD1 aligns across 10 bases. The germline V gene has CDR1 SGHDN and CDR2 FVKESK. This CDR3 is built from 15 residues. The V gene end was trimmed by 4 bases and the J gene end by 8 bases; junction bases not matched to a gene: 8. The CDR3 nucleotides are TGTGCCAGCAGCCCATCCGGGACAGGGGTACACACCATATATTTT. Its protein product is CASSPSGTGVHTIYF. Together with reference TRBV14 and TRBJ1-3, the CDR3 gives the full variable domain: EAGVTQFPSHSVIEKGQTVTLRCDPISGHDNLYWYRRVMGKEIKFLLHFVKESKQDESGMPNNRFLAERTGGTYSTLKVQPAELEDSGVYFCASSPSGTGVHTIYFGEGSWLTVV.

V is TRBV18 and J is TRBJ2-1; 10 nucleotides agree with TRBD1. With 3 bases clipped from V and 7 bases from J, the junction kept 9 bases outside the gene matches. The CDR3 extends over 16 amino acids. Germline V lookup: CDR1 KGHSH, CDR2 LQKENI. The CDR3 reads CASSPTRQGAGNEQFF. CDR3 nucleotide sequence: TGTGCCAGCTCACCCACTCGACAGGGGGCTGGGAATGAGCAGTTCTTC.

V and J are TRBV6-5 and TRBJ2-5; possibly TRBD2 for D (6 bases). Germline V gives CDR1 MNHEY, CDR2 SVGAGI. With 11 bases removed from V and 7 bases from J, the gap between germline ends came to 14 bases. This CDR3 region has 11 residues. This CDR3 reads CAGDTGVTQYF. The CDR3 coding sequence is TGTGCCGGCGATACGGGGGTGACCCAGTACTTC.

About this clone itself: The junction shows a germline mismatch at one end, possibly a read error. Here the CDR3 DNA reads TGTGCCAGCAGCGTATTTCCCGAGACAGCCCCGGCATTC. The encoded protein is CASSVFPETAPAF. This chain connects TRBV9 to TRBJ2-7, with D perhaps matching TRBD1 (5 bases). The length of the CDR3 is 13 residues. CDR1 SGDLS and CDR2 YYNGEE come from the germline V gene.

This chain uses TRBV19 with TRBJ1-5, with TRBD1 matching 10 bases. CDR1 LNHDA and CDR2 SQIVND come from the germline V gene (reference sequence). J was trimmed by 2 bases and V by 6 bases; bases with no gene match: 7. There are 16 residues in the CDR3. CDR3 residues: CASSSQGTGGNQPQHF. The CDR3 DNA follows: TGTGCCAGTAGCTCCCAGGGGACAGGGGGCAATCAGCCCCAGCATTTT. Filled out from reference TRBV19 and TRBJ1-5, the complete variable domain reads DGGITQSPKYLFRKEGQNVTLSCEQNLNHDAMYWYRQDPGQGLRLIYYSQIVNDFQKGDIAEGYSVSREKKESFPLTVTSAQKNPTAFYLCASSSQGTGGNQPQHFGDGTRLSIL.